Here is one T cell receptor (beta chain) with its context. Its matching antigen is unknown. The CDR3 contains 15 residues. Deletions cut 1 base from V and 3 bases from J, with 10 bases between. The germline gives CDR1 MGHRA, CDR2 YSYEKL. This sample is drawn from a study of T-cell memory formation after mild COVID-19. Study outcomes and limitations: Balance between CD4 and CD8 was seen in clones contracting day 15 to 85, and a CD4+ lean was seen in later expanders. Some responding clones appeared in pre-infection memory, suggesting cross-reactive memory joined.

Libraries for TCRalpha and TCRbeta carried sample barcodes and unique molecular identifiers via 5'RACE. TCRdb processed the 5' RACE reads anew with MiXCR; each CDR3 protein has one entry. The table includes hundreds of thousands of distinct CDR3 sequences, 25% to 30% detected once. V and J are TRBV4-1 and TRBJ1-5; D ambiguous. The sequence derives from an adult woman who had mild COVID-19 (a few samples of this study predate the infection). Cell type and time point are not known. The sequencing input was PBMCs or a T cell subset sorted from them (not recorded which). The CDR3 is CASSQGTGINQPQHF. DNA of the CDR3: TGCGCCAGCAGCCAAGGGACGGGGATCAATCAGCCCCAGCATTTT.